This TCR beta chain was found in a study of shared clonotypes between healthy human individuals. Only in-frame clones appear in the TCRdb table, and some are missing; sequencing was by immunoSEQ multiplex PCR. The sample carries approximately 1,500,000 clones, approximately 97% recorded once. This clone was picked up one time. V dropped 4 bases and J dropped 4; count of bases not matched to a gene: 5. CDR3 length: 14 residues. The V gene's germline CDR1 is SGHRS and CDR2 YFSETQ. What was sequenced was naive CD4+ T cells sorted from blood. The subset here: CD45RA+ positively selected. This TCR was sampled from a man aged 30 to 45 in good health. The chain links TRBV5-1 to TRBJ2-3, with 8 nucleotides matching TRBD1. DNA for the CDR3: TGCGCCAGCAGCCCGGACAGGGAGGCAGATACGCAGTATTTT. Its protein product is CASSPDREADTQYF.